The 18 T cell receptor beta chains below come from one sample, sequenced in a study of cytomegalovirus exposure and HLA in healthy donors. Measured with immunoSEQ multiplex PCR; TCRdb has only the in-frame clones, and not every one. The table lists tens of thousands of clones, about 91% of them singletons. The source material was PBMCs. The receptors stem from a young man in good health and CMV-seropositive.

The chain has TRBV6-4 and TRBJ2-2; TRBD2 aligns across 11 bases. Losses at the gene ends were 3 bases for V and 3 bases for J; bases not matched to a gene: 0. CDR3 length: 15 amino acids. Germline V CDR1 and CDR2: MRHNA, SNTAGT. The CDR3 spells CASSELAGDTGELFF. CDR3 in DNA: TGTGCCAGCAGTGAACTAGCGGGAGACACCGGGGAGCTGTTTTTT.

This chain uses TRBV2 with TRBJ2-3; 7 bases are a match to TRBD1. The trim removed 6 bases at V and 2 bases at J, leaving 5 bases unmatched. The CDR3 extends over 14 amino acids. Germline CDR1 and CDR2: SNHLY and FYNNEI. Written as DNA, the CDR3 is TGTGCCAGCAGCCCGGGACAGATCACAGATACGCAGTATTTT. Encoded protein: CASSPGQITDTQYF.

This clone has just one count. The V call is TRBV10-2, the J call TRBJ2-7; 9 nucleotides align to TRBD1. After removal of 6 bases from V and 6 bases from J, the junction contained 9 bases not matched to a gene. Germline V gene lookup returns CDR1 WSHSY and CDR2 SAAADI. This CDR3 has 14 amino acids. CDR3 residues: CASRAGTGPFEQYF. The DNA of the CDR3 is TGCGCCAGCAGAGCCGGGACAGGGCCCTTCGAGCAGTACTTC.

This clone showed up just once. V is TRBV21-1 and J is TRBJ2-7; TRBD1 was called by the table and not checked on the DNA. TRBV21-1 is a pseudogene locus. The CDR3 has 11 amino acids. CDR3: CRGTGDNEQYF. The CDR3, as DNA: TGTCGTGGGACAGGGGACAACGAGCAGTACTTC.

This chain uses TRBV5-1 with TRBJ2-3; TRBD2 agrees at 8 bases. Germline V CDR1 and CDR2: SGHRS, YFSETQ. The length of the CDR3 is 17 residues. V shed 4 bases, J shed 3 bases, and the junction held 13 bases outside the gene matches. CDR3 sequence: CASSPARAGVVTDTQYF. The CDR3 coding sequence is TGCGCCAGCAGCCCGGCTCGAGCGGGAGTTGTAACAGATACGCAGTATTTT.

This chain connects TRBV7-9 to TRBJ2-1; 9 positions agree with TRBD2. This CDR3 has 16 residues. The V and J ends lost 5 bases and 6 bases, in that order; junction bases with no gene match: 11. Germline CDR1 SEHNR, CDR2 FQNEAQ (reference sequence). The CDR3 DNA is TGTGCCAGCAGCCCCCCTATCGCGGGAGGGAGCAATGAGCAGTTCTTC. Translation gives CASSPPIAGGSNEQFF.

The V and J genes are TRBV28 and TRBJ2-2; the D is unclear. Germline V gene sequence: CDR1 MDHEN, CDR2 SYDVKM. The CDR3 sequence is 11 residues long. V lost 4 bases to trimming and J lost 5 bases, with 2 bases between them. CDR3 loop: CASSSTGELFF. CDR3 in DNA: TGTGCCAGCAGTTCAACCGGGGAGCTGTTTTTT.

V gene TRBV6-4 combines with J gene TRBJ2-2; TRBD1 is a possible D gene (6 bases). The V gene lost 6 bases and the J gene lost 3 bases, with 11 bases spanning the gap. The CDR3 loop spans 14 amino acids. Germline CDR1 is MRHNA and CDR2 is SNTAGT. CDR3: CASSEQGDTGELFF. The CDR3, as DNA: TGTGCCAGCAGCGAACAGGGTGACACCGGGGAGCTGTTTTTT.

The gene calls are TRBV6-1 and TRBJ2-1, with TRBD2 identical over 11 bases. Germline CDR1 MNHNS, CDR2 SASEGT. CDR3 length equals 15 residues. J gave up 2 bases and V 7 bases, and 4 bases lay outside the gene matches. The CDR3 protein is CASTETSGTYNEQFF. The CDR3 bases are TGTGCCAGCACTGAGACTAGCGGGACCTACAATGAGCAGTTCTTC.

This chain links TRBV5-1 with TRBJ2-3; 13 bases are shared with TRBD2. The V segment lost 6 bases and the J segment 3 bases; nucleotides outside the gene matches: 1. CDR1 and CDR2 (germline): SGHRS, YFSETQ. CDR3 length equals 14 residues. The DNA for the CDR3 is TGCGCCAGCATGACTAGCGGGAGGACAGATACGCAGTATTTT. Amino acids: CASMTSGRTDTQYF.

The J gene is TRBJ1-1, the V gene TRBV30, with D possibly being TRBD1 (5 bases). The CDR3 has 12 residues. CDR1 GTSNPN and CDR2 SVGIG come from the germline V gene (reference sequence). Deletions cut 5 bases from V and 1 base from J, with 8 bases between. The CDR3 DNA follows: TGTGCCTGGGGACACTCGAACACTGAAGCTTTCTTT. Translating gives CAWGHSNTEAFF.

The V gene is TRBV27, the J gene TRBJ1-2, with TRBD1 matching 7 bases. Losses at the gene ends were 5 bases for V and 5 bases for J; bases not matched to a gene: 5. In germline, CDR1 is MNHEY, CDR2 SMNVEV (reference sequence). This CDR3 is 13 amino acids long. The CDR3 region is CASSPGGQYGYTF. CDR3 coding DNA: TGTGCCAGCAGTCCCGGGGGACAGTATGGCTACACCTTC.

This rearrangement joins TRBV30 to TRBJ2-1, with D tentatively TRBD2 (6 bases). Germline V CDR1 and CDR2: GTSNPN, SVGIG (reference sequence). The CDR3 sequence is 13 residues long. The V and J ends lost 1 base and 4 bases respectively, with 8 bases between them. The CDR3 loop is CAWSAREYNEQFF. CDR3 bases: TGTGCCTGGAGTGCGCGGGAATACAATGAGCAGTTCTTC.

The genes are TRBV6-1 and TRBJ1-3; TRBD1 is a possible D gene (6 bases). The CDR3 totals 16 residues. CDR1 and CDR2 (germline): MNHNS, SASEGT. The V end lost 4 bases, the J end lost 0 bases, and 13 bases lay between the germline ends. The CDR3 loop is CASSADRSSSGNTIYF. The CDR3 coding sequence is TGTGCCAGCAGTGCGGACAGATCAAGCTCTGGAAACACCATATATTTT.

The V gene is TRBV5-1, the J gene TRBJ1-2; a weak D match, TRBD1 (5 bases). V lost 0 bases, J lost 7 bases, and 19 bases lay in between. This CDR3 region has 16 residues. Germline CDR1 is SGHRS and CDR2 is YFSETQ. CDR3: CASSLGVGREVSGYTF. The CDR3 DNA follows: TGCGCCAGCAGCTTGGGAGTCGGCAGGGAGGTCTCTGGCTACACCTTC.

The chain is built from TRBV6-1 and TRBJ2-7, with TRBD2 identical over 8 bases. The ends lost 8 bases at V and 6 bases at J; junction bases unmatched: 15. CDR1 is MNHNS and CDR2 is SASEGT in the germline V gene. The CDR3 spans 15 residues. In DNA form, the CDR3 reads TGTGCCAGCCGGGAGGGAGGTCCTTGGTTACGCGAGCAGTACTTC. It encodes CASREGGPWLREQYF.

This clone was picked up one time. This rearrangement joins TRBV2 to TRBJ1-4, with D possibly being TRBD1 (6 bases). The CDR3 contains 15 residues. Germline assignment: CDR1 SNHLY and CDR2 FYNNEI. V dropped 4 bases and J dropped 5 bases, with 14 bases sitting between them. Here the CDR3 reads CASSAPQGLNEKLFF. Here the CDR3 DNA reads TGTGCCAGCAGTGCCCCACAGGGCCTAAATGAAAAACTGTTTTTT.

This chain joins TRBV21-1 and TRBJ2-1; TRBD1 was called by the table and not checked on the DNA. TRBV21-1 is marked as a pseudogene. This CDR3 contains 16 residues. The CDR3 here is CASSKALRGPYNEQFF. The CDR3 nucleotides are TGTGCCAGCAGCAAAGCTCTCAGGGGTCCCTACAATGAGCAGTTCTTC.